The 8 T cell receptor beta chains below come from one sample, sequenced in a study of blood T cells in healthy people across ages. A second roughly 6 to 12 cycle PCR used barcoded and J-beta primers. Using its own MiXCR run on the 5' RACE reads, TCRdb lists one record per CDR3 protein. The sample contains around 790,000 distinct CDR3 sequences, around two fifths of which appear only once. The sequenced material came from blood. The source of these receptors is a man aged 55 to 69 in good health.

The CDR3 bases are TGTGCCAGCAGCTTTCCCGGAGCCAGCGCCGAACAATCCTACGAGCAGTACTTC. Its translation is CASSFPGASAEQSYEQYF. J is TRBJ2-7 and V is TRBV7-8, with D unresolved. The CDR3 length is 18 residues. CDR1 and CDR2 (germline): SGHVS, FQNEAQ. Trimming pared 3 bases from V and 1 base from J, leaving 22 bases between.

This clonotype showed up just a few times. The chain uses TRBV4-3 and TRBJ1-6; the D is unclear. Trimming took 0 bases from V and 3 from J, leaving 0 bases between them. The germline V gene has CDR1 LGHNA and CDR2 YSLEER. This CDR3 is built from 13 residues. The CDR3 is CASSQDYNSPLHF. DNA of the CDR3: TGCGCCAGCAGCCAAGACTATAATTCACCCCTCCACTTT.

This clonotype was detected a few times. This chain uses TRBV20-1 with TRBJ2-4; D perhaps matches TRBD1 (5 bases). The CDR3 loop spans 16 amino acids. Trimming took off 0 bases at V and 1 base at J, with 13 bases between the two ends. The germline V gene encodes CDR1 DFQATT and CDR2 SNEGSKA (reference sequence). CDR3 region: CSARDRLGLAKNIQYF. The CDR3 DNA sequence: TGCAGTGCTAGAGATCGTCTGGGGCTGGCCAAAAACATTCAGTACTTC.

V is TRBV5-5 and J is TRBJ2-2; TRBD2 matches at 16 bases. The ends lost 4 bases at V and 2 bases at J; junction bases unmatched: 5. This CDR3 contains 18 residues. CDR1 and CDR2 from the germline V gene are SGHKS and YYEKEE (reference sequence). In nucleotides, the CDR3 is TGTGCCAGCAGCCTGGGACTAGCGGGGGGGCCAAACACCGGGGAGCTGTTTTTT. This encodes CASSLGLAGGPNTGELFF.

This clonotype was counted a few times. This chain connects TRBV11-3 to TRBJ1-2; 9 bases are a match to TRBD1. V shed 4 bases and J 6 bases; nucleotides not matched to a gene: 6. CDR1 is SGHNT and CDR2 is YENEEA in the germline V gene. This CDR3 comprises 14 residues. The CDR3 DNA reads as TGTGCCAGCAGCTCCGGGACAGGGTTTGATGGCTACACCTTC. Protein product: CASSSGTGFDGYTF. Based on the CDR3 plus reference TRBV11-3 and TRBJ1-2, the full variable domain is EAGVVQSPRYKIIEKKQPVAFWCNPISGHNTLYWYLQNLGQGPELLIRYENEEAVDDSQLPKDRFSAERLKGVDSTLKIQPAELGDSAVYLCASSSGTGFDGYTFGSGTRLTVV.

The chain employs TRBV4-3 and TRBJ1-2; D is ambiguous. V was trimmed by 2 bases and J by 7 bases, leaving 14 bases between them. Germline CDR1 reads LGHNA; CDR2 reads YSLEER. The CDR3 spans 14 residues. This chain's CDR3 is CASSQRGVAVGYTF. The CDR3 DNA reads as TGCGCCAGCAGCCAAAGAGGCGTGGCAGTTGGCTACACCTTC.

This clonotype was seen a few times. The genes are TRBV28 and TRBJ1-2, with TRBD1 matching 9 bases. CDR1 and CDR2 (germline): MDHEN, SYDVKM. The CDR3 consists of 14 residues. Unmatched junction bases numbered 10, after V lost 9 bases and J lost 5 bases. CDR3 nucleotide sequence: TGTGCCAGTTTTAGGACAGGGGACGGGTATGGCTACACCTTC. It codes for CASFRTGDGYGYTF.

The CDR3 DNA sequence: TGTGCCAGCAGCTTGGATGCGCGCCCTAATAATTCACCCCTCCACTTT. Amino acids: CASSLDARPNNSPLHF. The genes are TRBV5-6 and TRBJ1-6; no clear D gene. Germline V gene sequence: CDR1 SGHDT, CDR2 YYEEEE. Between the trimmed V and J ends, which lost 0 bases and 5 bases, there was a span of 12 bases. This CDR3 contains 16 residues.